Listed here is a single T cell receptor (beta chain). Its antigen target is currently unknown. No base-level quality is on record; no much larger clone is a single base apart. The CDR3, from cysteine to phenylalanine, totals 15 residues. Left in the record is the CDR3 DNA by itself, 45 bases read in frame from the first base. V sheds 2 bases and J sheds 4 bases, leaving 11 bases between their ends. The germline V gene (reference sequence) sets CDR1 to MNHNY and CDR2 to SVGAGI. The library was made by the immunoSEQ multiplex PCR assay. The study's own analysis went as follows. To diagnose cytomegalovirus status from the catalog of TCR beta chain sequences, a statistical classification framework was built. Here the immuneACCESS table is served through TCRdb, limited to in-frame sequences with V and J called. Missing clones are a known gap in these copies; in checked studies unresolved V genes cover under half, and the rest lacks a known reason. V, J and clone size were drawn from that table, and D and trimming were deduced from the DNA. The sample has 200,000 or so clones on record, 75% to 90% of them singletons. The ten largest clonotypes hold around 5.5% of the sample.

This record belongs to a study of cytomegalovirus exposure and HLA in healthy donors (dated by TCRdb to 2017 to 2019). For the wider study: The 500 to 800 repertoires of the first cohort and the roughly 120 validation repertoires were produced on the same platform, according to a later analysis. The aim of the study was to test whether cataloging public T cell receptors could identify signatures of past pathogen exposure. Along with the roughly 700-subject first cohort, a separate validation cohort of over a hundred different subjects was used. To predict cytomegalovirus infection status, the study combined high-throughput TCR immunosequencing, statistical association of individual TCRs with disease status, and machine learning.

The donors were included in the validation cohort of 90 to 150 subjects, a group kept apart from the roughly 700-subject first cohort. The paper as a whole reports these results and caveats: The study gave a list of 150 to 200 TCR beta chains associated with cytomegalovirus. Of the cluster scores, roughly 95% were above 0 in a later analysis, which found that TCRs clustered in the first cohort also tended to co-occur in the 110 or so validation repertoires. Three of the identified cytomegalovirus-associated TCR beta chains were confirmed in vitro to be specific for cytomegalovirus antigens. The classifier was reported to diagnose cytomegalovirus status with high specificity and sensitivity in both the original cohort and the validation cohort. While some public TCRs were present in many individuals, most TCR sequences turned up only very rarely across donors. All 130 or so repertoires were used to score co-occurrence in the validation cohort in a later analysis, because that analysis had no HLA typing for the cohort. According to the authors, the approach could potentially be generalized to other disease states and immunological phenotypes.

The source material was PBMCs. The receptor was derived from a young woman in good health and CMV-seronegative. The chain uses TRBV6-6 and TRBJ2-2, with a weak D call of TRBD2 (7 bases match). CDR3 loop: CASSYAGEGTGELFF. The DNA is TGTGCCAGCAGTTACGCAGGGGAGGGCACCGGGGAGCTGTTTTTT.